This T cell receptor beta chain is from a study of radiotherapy plus CTLA-4 blockade in lung cancer. Per the germline V gene, CDR1 is SGDLS and CDR2 is YYNGEE. The CDR3 is 14 amino acids. Trimming left V 0 bases short and J 4 bases short, with 10 bases between. The assay was immunoSEQ multiplex PCR, and TCRdb's table has in-frame clones only and misses some. The repertoire holds 65,000 to 95,000 clones, around 87% seen once, with 40% in the top ten. Study outcomes and limitations: Early clone dynamics of blood T cells, plus interferon-beta, reportedly predicted response best. Once radiotherapy plus ipilimumab had been given, TCR clones derived from tumor expanded in blood.

Notes on this clone: Its specificity is not known.

The chain combines TRBV9 with TRBJ1-2; D is possibly TRBD1 (5 bases). The receptor's source is a human donor with non-small cell lung cancer that progressed on radiotherapy plus ipilimumab. This specimen consisted of peripheral blood, obtained from a patient treated with radiotherapy plus ipilimumab. The CDR3, as DNA: TGTGCCAGCAGCGTAGACCAGGGTCCCTATGGCTACACCTTC. Translating gives CASSVDQGPYGYTF. The full variable domain, in which reference TRBV9 and TRBJ1-2 provide the parts outside the CDR3, is DSGVTQTPKHLITATGQRVTLRCSPRSGDLSVYWYQQSLDQGLQFLIQYYNGEERAKGNILERFSAQQFPDLHSELNLSSLELGDSALYFCASSVDQGPYGYTFGSGTRLTVV.